The 2 T cell receptor beta chains presented below share a single source sample, sequenced in a study of blood T cells in healthy people across ages. Alongside a J-beta primer mix, a sample-barcoded 5' primer served in a second PCR lasting about 7 to 11 cycles. TCRdb reprocessed the 5' RACE reads with MiXCR, giving one entry per CDR3 protein. The sample records about 1.4 million distinct CDR3 sequences, roughly 59% being singletons. The sample was blood. These receptors originate from a man aged 18 to 29 in good health.

The chain joins TRBV4-2 to TRBJ1-2; D is uncertain. Germline loops: CDR1 LGHNA, CDR2 YNFKEQ. V gave up 2 bases and J gave up 4 bases, with 8 bases separating them. This CDR3 is 13 amino acids long. CDR3 nucleotides: TGTGCCAGCAGCCAACTCCTGCTCTATGGCTACACCTTC. This gives the protein CASSQLLLYGYTF.

The chain combines TRBV28 with TRBJ1-2, with 8 bases lining up with TRBD1. V trimming: 10 bases; J trimming: 7 bases; junction bases outside the gene matches: 11. The CDR3 extends over 13 amino acids. CDR1 and CDR2 (germline): MDHEN, SYDVKM. CDR3 sequence: CAIGQGLYIGYTF. The CDR3 bases are TGTGCCATTGGACAGGGCCTTTATATTGGCTACACCTTC.